Shown below are 21 T cell receptor beta chains from a single sample sequenced in a study of PD-1 blockade in classical Hodgkin lymphoma. Clones were sequenced by immunoSEQ multiplex PCR, and TCRdb holds only the in-frame ones, with some missing. In the table there are approximately 8,800 clones, about 86% of which are singletons. The patients all showed relapse after autologous stem cell transplantation, while their brentuximab vedotin exposure varied. Out of thawed PBMCs, magnetic negative selection purified CD4+ T cells. The material sequenced was CD4+ T cells from blood, taken at baseline. All receptors derive from a human donor with classical Hodgkin lymphoma.

The genes are TRBV25-1 and TRBJ2-7; TRBD1 agrees at 8 bases. Germline CDR1 is MGHDK and CDR2 is SYGVNS. V shed 5 bases, J shed 2 bases, and the junction held 2 bases outside the gene matches. The CDR3 is 13 residues long. This chain's CDR3 is CASSKTGAYEQYF. CDR3 DNA: TGTGCCAGCAGTAAGACAGGGGCCTACGAGCAGTACTTC.

The J gene is TRBJ1-1, the V gene TRBV2; tentative D call: TRBD1 (5 bases). Germline CDR1 and CDR2: SNHLY and FYNNEI. The CDR3 length is 12 residues. The V and J ends lost 7 bases and 0 bases respectively, with 6 bases between them. In DNA, the CDR3 is TGTGCCAGCACAGGGATGAACACTGAAGCTTTCTTT. Translating it yields CASTGMNTEAFF.

This chain connects TRBV5-1 to TRBJ2-2, with D possibly TRBD2 on 6 matching bases. This CDR3 is built from 17 residues. The germline V and J ends were trimmed by 3 bases and 0 bases, with 15 bases remaining between them. Germline-derived CDR1 and CDR2 are SGHRS and YFSETQ. CDR3 in amino acids: CASSWAGLGTNTGELFF. CDR3 nucleotides: TGCGCCAGCAGCTGGGCGGGACTCGGTACGAACACCGGGGAGCTGTTTTTT.

The chain links TRBV5-1 to TRBJ2-2, with a possible D match to TRBD2 (6 bases). This CDR3 is built from 16 residues. From germline, CDR1 is SGHRS and CDR2 YFSETQ. The germline V and J ends were trimmed by 6 bases and 0 bases, with 15 bases remaining between them. CDR3 bases: TGCGCCAGCATCCCGGGACTTAACCCGAACACCGGGGAGCTGTTTTTT. Protein product: CASIPGLNPNTGELFF. Looking up the rest from reference TRBV5-1 and TRBJ2-2 gives the full variable domain: KAGVTQTPRYLIKTRGQQVTLSCSPISGHRSVSWYQQTPGQGLQFLFEYFSETQRNKGNFPGRFSGRQFSNSRSEMNVSTLELGDSALYLCASIPGLNPNTGELFFGEGSRLTVL.

V is TRBV14 and J is TRBJ2-3; weak D call: TRBD1 (5 bases). Trimming left V 1 base short and J 0 bases short, with 11 bases between. The CDR3 has 16 residues. Germline CDR1 and CDR2: SGHDN and FVKESK. The CDR3, as DNA: TGTGCCAGCAGCCAAGTATCAGGGTATAGCACAGATACGCAGTATTTT. Translating it yields CASSQVSGYSTDTQYF.

This sequence joins TRBV5-8 and TRBJ2-3; TRBD2 matches at 13 bases. J lost 7 bases, V lost 3 bases, and 5 bases had no gene match. Per germline, CDR1 SGHTS and CDR2 YDEGEE. The CDR3 consists of 15 residues. This CDR3 is CASSSLAGGHNTQYF. CDR3 nucleotides: TGTGCCAGCAGCTCACTAGCGGGAGGGCATAATACGCAGTATTTT.

This clone turned up a few times. The chain uses TRBV7-9 and TRBJ2-1; 8 bases are a match to TRBD2. This CDR3 is 18 amino acids long. The germline V gene has CDR1 SEHNR and CDR2 FQNEAQ (reference sequence). Losses at the gene ends were 1 base for V and 8 bases for J; bases not matched to a gene: 16. CDR3 DNA: TGTGCCAGCAGCTTAGTGGTCGGGGGGGACCGAGGGAGAGATGAGCAGTTCTTC. Translating it yields CASSLVVGGDRGRDEQFF.

The chain carries TRBV7-9 and TRBJ2-1, with a possible D match to TRBD2 (5 bases). Deletions cut 5 bases from V and 10 bases from J, with 18 bases between. CDR1 is SEHNR and CDR2 is FQNEAQ in the germline V gene (reference sequence). This CDR3 has 14 amino acids. CDR3 coding DNA: TGTGCCAGCAGCGCCAAGCTACTAGTTGCCGAGCAGTTCTTC. Amino acid sequence: CASSAKLLVAEQFF.

The chain links TRBV10-3 to TRBJ2-1, with TRBD2 matching 9 bases. CDR1 ENHRY and CDR2 SYGVKD come from the germline V gene. This CDR3 has 15 residues. J lost 7 bases, V lost 3 bases, and 7 bases had no gene match. CDR3 amino acids: CAISDLASGTNEQFF. CDR3 DNA: TGTGCCATCAGTGACTTGGCTAGCGGGACGAATGAGCAGTTCTTC.

The V and J genes are TRBV28 and TRBJ2-7; D is unclear. Germline V gene data show CDR1 as MDHEN and CDR2 as SYDVKM. Trimming took 7 bases from V and 3 from J, leaving 13 bases between them. The CDR3 totals 13 residues. CDR3: CASNRYGYYEQYF. CDR3 bases: TGTGCCAGCAACCGTTACGGCTACTACGAGCAGTACTTC. Full variable domain (remainder filled in from reference TRBV28 and TRBJ2-7): DVKVTQSSRYLVKRTGEKVFLECVQDMDHENMFWYRQDPGLGLRLIYFSYDVKMKEKGDIPEGYSVSREKKERFSLILESASTNQTSMYLCASNRYGYYEQYFGPGTRLTVT.

The chain combines TRBV7-9 with TRBJ2-1; TRBD2 is a possible D gene (5 bases). Trimming removed 5 bases from V and 0 bases from J, with 5 bases in between. CDR1 and CDR2 (germline): SEHNR, FQNEAQ (reference sequence). The CDR3 has 13 residues. CDR3 nucleotide sequence: TGTGCCAGCAGCACTAGCTCCTACAATGAGCAGTTCTTC. The encoded protein is CASSTSSYNEQFF. Drawing the rest from reference TRBV7-9 and TRBJ2-1, the complete variable domain is DTGVSQNPRHKITKRGQNVTFRCDPISEHNRLYWYRQTLGQGPEFLTYFQNEAQLEKSRLLSDRFSAERPKGSFSTLEIQRTEQGDSAMYLCASSTSSYNEQFFGPGTRLTVL.

The chain employs TRBV28 and TRBJ2-7, with D hard to call. Trimming left V 8 bases short and J 5 bases short, with 13 bases between. Germline V gene sequence: CDR1 MDHEN, CDR2 SYDVKM. This CDR3 contains 12 residues. The CDR3 nucleotides read TGTGCCAGCGCCCCGACCCCCCACGAGCAGTACTTC. Protein sequence: CASAPTPHEQYF.

The gene calls are TRBV6-1 and TRBJ1-4; 9 bases align to TRBD1. CDR3 length: 14 amino acids. V lost 6 bases, J lost 8 bases, and 7 bases stayed unmatched. Germline assignment: CDR1 MNHNS and CDR2 SASEGT. This CDR3 reads CASSRDRVREKLFF. DNA for the CDR3: TGTGCCAGCAGCCGGGACAGGGTACGCGAAAAACTGTTTTTT.

This chain links TRBV5-4 with TRBJ2-7, with no clear D. Germline CDR1 and CDR2: SGHNT and YYREEE (reference sequence). The V gene lost 1 base and the J gene lost 6 bases, with 11 bases spanning the gap. The CDR3 has 13 amino acids. The CDR3 loop is CASSLFGVPEQYF. DNA of the CDR3: TGTGCCAGCAGCTTGTTTGGGGTTCCCGAGCAGTACTTC.

V is TRBV6-1 and J is TRBJ2-7, with 9 bases fitting TRBD1. J lost 2 bases, V lost 6 bases, and 5 bases had no gene match. CDR3 length: 14 amino acids. Per the germline V gene, CDR1 is MNHNS and CDR2 is SASEGT. This CDR3 reads CASSAGQGTYEQYF. Here the CDR3 DNA reads TGTGCCAGCAGCGCAGGACAGGGGACCTACGAGCAGTACTTC.

The V call is TRBV18, the J call TRBJ1-3, with D possibly TRBD1 on 5 matching bases. In germline, CDR1 is KGHSH, CDR2 LQKENI. There are 15 residues in the CDR3. Trimming removed 6 bases at V and 0 bases at J, with 12 bases between. CDR3 sequence reads: CASSHTGLSGNTIYF. CDR3 DNA sequence: TGTGCCAGCTCTCATACAGGACTCTCTGGAAACACCATATATTTT.

This chain links TRBV30 with TRBJ2-1, with unresolved D. V lost 0 bases, J lost 12 bases, and 15 bases lay in between. The CDR3 contains 13 residues. Germline V gene lookup returns CDR1 GTSNPN and CDR2 SVGIG (reference sequence). The CDR3 is CAWSVRQLPVQFF. In nucleotides, the CDR3 is TGTGCCTGGAGTGTACGGCAGCTGCCCGTGCAGTTCTTC.

The chain joins TRBV5-1 to TRBJ2-1; 12 nucleotides match TRBD2. The CDR3 is 16 residues long. Germline V gene sequence: CDR1 SGHRS, CDR2 YFSETQ. The V gene end was trimmed by 0 bases and the J gene end by 4 bases; junction bases not matched to a gene: 2. CDR3 region: CASSLAGLAGYNEQFF. For the CDR3, the DNA is TGCGCCAGCAGCTTGGCCGGACTAGCGGGGTACAATGAGCAGTTCTTC. Drawing the rest from reference TRBV5-1 and TRBJ2-1, the complete variable domain is KAGVTQTPRYLIKTRGQQVTLSCSPISGHRSVSWYQQTPGQGLQFLFEYFSETQRNKGNFPGRFSGRQFSNSRSEMNVSTLELGDSALYLCASSLAGLAGYNEQFFGPGTRLTVL.

This rearrangement joins TRBV5-8 to TRBJ2-5, with TRBD2 matching 7 bases. The CDR3 length is 14 residues. The ends lost 10 bases at V and 10 bases at J; junction bases unmatched: 19. CDR1 is SGHTS and CDR2 is YDEGEE in the germline V gene. CDR3 nucleotides: TGTGCCGGGCGGGGCAGCGGGATGAAAGGGGTCCAGTACTTC. Its translation: CAGRGSGMKGVQYF.

This clone was observed once. The CDR3 loop reads CASSELQGRGSYEQYF. The CDR3 DNA is TGTGCCAGCAGTGAGTTACAGGGCAGGGGCTCCTACGAGCAGTACTTC. The chain uses TRBV27 and TRBJ2-7; possibly TRBD1 for D (6 bases). Germline CDR1 and CDR2: MNHEY and SMNVEV (reference sequence). There are 16 residues in the CDR3. V lost 5 bases to trimming and J lost 0 bases, with 17 bases between them.

This sequence joins TRBV18 and TRBJ2-7, with 11 bases aligning to TRBD2. The trim removed 1 base at V and 6 bases at J, leaving 8 bases unmatched. This CDR3 is 16 amino acids long. Germline assignment: CDR1 KGHSH and CDR2 LQKENI. The CDR3 loop is CASSPLAGGRMGEQYF. The CDR3 region has the DNA TGTGCCAGCTCACCACTAGCGGGAGGGCGTATGGGCGAGCAGTACTTC.